This T cell receptor beta chain is from a study of spatial heterogeneity in lung cancer. The overall study: The count of detected beta-chain sequences consistently exceeded that of alpha-chain sequences.

Time point defined: sample taken at primary tumor resection. There were 72 donors, all of them untreated patients with early-stage non-small cell lung cancer. Each TCR cDNA molecule carried a unique molecular identifier. TCRdb ran MiXCR on the 5' RACE reads and lists one entry per CDR3 protein. The data show tens of thousands of distinct CDR3 sequences, more than 7% seen once. This receptor was taken from a female donor with early-stage non-small cell lung cancer. The sequenced sample was PBMCs, obtained at surgery.

CDR3 sequence: CASSPRDRGTEAFF. The CDR3 nucleotides read TGTGCCAGCAGCCCGCGGGACAGGGGCACTGAAGCTTTCTTT. V and J are TRBV7-2 and TRBJ1-1; 10 bases align to TRBD1. Losses at the gene ends were 5 bases for V and 4 bases for J; bases not matched to a gene: 4. The CDR3 has 14 residues. In germline, CDR1 is SGHTA, CDR2 FQGNSA.